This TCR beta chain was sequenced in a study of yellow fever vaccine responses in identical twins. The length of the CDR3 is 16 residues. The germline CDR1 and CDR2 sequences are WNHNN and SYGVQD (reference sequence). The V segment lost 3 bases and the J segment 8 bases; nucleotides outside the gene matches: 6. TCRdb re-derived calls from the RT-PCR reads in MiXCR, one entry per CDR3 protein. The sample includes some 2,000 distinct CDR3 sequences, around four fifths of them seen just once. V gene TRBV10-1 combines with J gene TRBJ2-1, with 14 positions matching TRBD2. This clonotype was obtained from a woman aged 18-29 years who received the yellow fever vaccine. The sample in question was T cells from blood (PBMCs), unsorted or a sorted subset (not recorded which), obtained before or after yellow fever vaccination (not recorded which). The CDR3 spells CASSDPGTSGGYEQFF. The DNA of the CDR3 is TGCGCCAGCAGTGACCCGGGGACTAGCGGGGGTTATGAGCAGTTCTTC.